This note documents a single T cell receptor (beta chain) sequence. In its sample, this clonotype was seen a few times. The antigen it recognizes is unknown. No per-base quality is available; no much larger clone lies one base away. Every donor in the study was a healthy Caucasian. Receptors were amplified or captured by 5' RACE. The sample was run on an Illumina HiSeq 2000. Template switching introduced a universal primer binding site; the final cDNA contained a unique molecular identifier, enabling accurate counting of TCR cDNA molecules. Specific primers in the conserved constant-segment region were used to synthesize first-strand cDNA for TCR alpha and beta chains. To control for contamination, every cDNA library was double barcoded, receiving both a SMART-Mk sample barcode and Illumina barcodes. TruSeq adapter sequences, together with Illumina sample barcodes, were added in two successive PCR steps. The TCR alpha and beta cDNA libraries were sequenced on the Illumina HiSeq platform using custom primers. On the study's bioinformatics: MiGEC was used to process raw reads and extract unique molecular identifiers, and MiXCR was used to find CDR3 positions. Recombination models were inferred per individual with the repgenHMM and IGoR tools using an EM algorithm. Shared clonotype analysis was performed with the tcR package in R, normalizing sharing by the product of cloneset sizes. Out-of-frame nonproductive sequences were analyzed to study raw recombination free of thymic and clonal selection effects. TCRdb reprocessed the public reads (quality trimming at Q25 with fastp, clone calling with MiXCR) and kept in-frame beta chains. Every CDR3 protein is listed once, alongside the most common genes and DNA of its rows. V and J calls and clone size were set by TCRdb, not the authors. The sample yields 1.5 million to 2 million distinct CDR3 sequences; about 32% were counted once. The ten largest clones take up about 0.27% of the sample.

The sample originates from a study of identical twins listed by TCRdb under 2016. About the investigation overall: To test whether fetal clonotypes persist, the study used deep sequencing on TCR alpha and beta repertoires from monozygotic twins, unrelated adults of various ages, and cord blood. To rule out contamination, the twin experiments were replicated at different times with different library preparation protocols.

What the authors observed across the whole study: Fewer insertions were carried by abundant cord blood beta clonotypes; a weaker similar trend was observed in young adult naive repertoires, while no such trend was observed in memory repertoires. Compared with coincidental sharing between unrelated individuals, out-of-frame TCR alpha sequences shared between twins showed an excess of sequences with low generation probability. Conclusions relied on cross-sectional statistical analysis, since the same donors could not be followed over many years. Excess twin sharing in beta out-of-frame sequences was weaker because fewer shared sequences lowered the signal-to-noise ratio. Invariant T cells such as MAIT and iNKT could partly confound zero-insertion analyses, although diverse VJ usage argued against such confounding for most clonotypes. In monozygotic twins, out-of-frame TCR alpha sharing was systematically underestimated by recombination models, although the models agreed with sharing between unrelated individuals.

Input material: cord blood. The sequence came from a newborn girl in good health.

The DNA is TGTGCCATCAGACTAGCGGGAGCTCTGGATGAGCAGTTCTTC. Its product reads: CAIRLAGALDEQFF. This chain joins TRBV10-3 to TRBJ2-1, with 11 central nucleotides matching TRBD2. Unmatched junction bases come to 6, with V trimmed by 6 bases and J by 8 bases. CDR1 and CDR2 are read off the germline V gene as ENHRY and SYGVKD. From the cysteine up to the phenylalanine, the CDR3 has a length of 14 residues. The retained sequence is limited to the CDR3, 42 bases, with the frame set at the first base.